This T cell receptor (beta chain) was found in a study of blood T cell repertoires in COVID-19. About the research overall: Sites in the United States, Italy and Spain provided acute and convalescent COVID-19 samples. PBMCs, B-cell-depleted T cells, or T cells were the source of the cDNA or gDNA that made up the material.

CDR3 length: 16 residues. With V trimmed by 1 base and J by 6 bases, 4 bases remained unmatched. Germline values: CDR1 LGHNA, CDR2 YSLEER. Per the original methods: Amplified reference gene primers provided the basis for estimating nucleated cell counts. Sequencing was performed with immunoSEQ multiplex PCR; in TCRdb, only in-frame clones are kept and a portion is missing. From that table come the V and J calls and clone size; the DNA was used to work out D and trimming. The repertoire holds some 96,000 clones, with approximately 87% as singletons. Sequencing was done on a sample of peripheral blood. The origin of this receptor is a human donor in a cohort sampled during active COVID-19. The genes are TRBV4-3 and TRBJ2-3, with TRBD2 matching over 13 bases. The CDR3 region is CASSQGTSGGGDTQYF. The CDR3 nucleotides are TGCGCCAGCAGCCAAGGCACTAGCGGGGGGGGCGATACGCAGTATTTT.